This note documents a single T cell receptor (beta chain) sequence. Its antigen is unknown. Base-call qualities are not available, and no considerably larger clone is one nucleotide away. The data stem from a study of blood T cell repertoires in COVID-19 (dated by TCRdb to the early 2020s). Study-level background: The collaborator samples originated in the United States, Italy and Spain and spanned the acute and convalescent phases of COVID-19. The material from the prospective study consisted of cDNA or gDNA derived from T cells, B-cell-depleted T cells, or PBMCs. The dataset comprised deeply sampled blood TCRbeta repertoires from subjects exposed to, actively infected with, or recovered from COVID-19. The repertoires were released in a freely available public database intended as a resource for research on the immune response to SARS-CoV-2. The samples were drawn from two sources: the first 160 participants of the ongoing ImmuneRACE study, and 1,200 or so subjects contributed by 6 global collaborators. The sample metadata nearly always contained a de-identified subject ID, COVID-19 status, age in years and sex. Where HLA class I and class II types were available, the types were taken from metadata supplied by the sample provider, not from assay-based typing.

Samples from volunteer blood donors who had recovered from COVID-19 were contributed by a second Seattle source. Whole blood was collected in K2EDTA tubes by collaborating institutions according to the institutions' own protocols. For TCRbeta analysis, collaborator samples were shipped as frozen whole blood, as isolated PBMCs, or as DNA extracted from either sample type. The research as a whole found: How much clinical and demographic metadata was included differed by source and by participant, and the metadata was provided uncurated.

TCRbeta CDR3 regions were amplified from genomic DNA by means of the immunoSEQ Assay, a bias-controlled multiplex PCR. As for the original processing: Nucleated cell counts per sample were estimated from amplification of reference gene primers within the assay. To quantify the absolute abundance of each unique TCRbeta CDR3 rearrangement, sequence reads were collapsed and filtered. For each sample, productive Simpson clonality was calculated as the square root of Simpson's diversity index over productive rearrangements. In its TCRdb copy, this immuneACCESS table keeps in-frame sequences only and misses some clones. Where compared with another copy, unresolved V genes explain less than half of these, and the others have no known cause. Clone size and V and J calls were adopted from that table, with D and trimming inferred from the DNA. Within this sample are about 250,000 clones, with roughly 86% of them counted one time only. About 1.7% of the sample rests with the top ten.

Measured from the cysteine to the phenylalanine, the CDR3 is 13 residues long. The retained sequence is limited to the CDR3, 39 bases, with the frame set at the first base. CDR1 and CDR2 are read off the germline V gene as SQVTM and ANQGSEA. At the junction V is shortened by 4 bases and J by 2 bases, with 11 bases in between. Recombination linked TRBV29-1 to TRBJ1-2; a tentative D match to TRBD1 spans 5 bases. Sequenced: peripheral blood. The clonotype originates from a woman between 55 and 75 years old who had recovered from COVID-19. The DNA sequence reads TGCAGCGTTGTAGAAGGACAAAACTATGGCTACACCTTC. This codes for CSVVEGQNYGYTF.